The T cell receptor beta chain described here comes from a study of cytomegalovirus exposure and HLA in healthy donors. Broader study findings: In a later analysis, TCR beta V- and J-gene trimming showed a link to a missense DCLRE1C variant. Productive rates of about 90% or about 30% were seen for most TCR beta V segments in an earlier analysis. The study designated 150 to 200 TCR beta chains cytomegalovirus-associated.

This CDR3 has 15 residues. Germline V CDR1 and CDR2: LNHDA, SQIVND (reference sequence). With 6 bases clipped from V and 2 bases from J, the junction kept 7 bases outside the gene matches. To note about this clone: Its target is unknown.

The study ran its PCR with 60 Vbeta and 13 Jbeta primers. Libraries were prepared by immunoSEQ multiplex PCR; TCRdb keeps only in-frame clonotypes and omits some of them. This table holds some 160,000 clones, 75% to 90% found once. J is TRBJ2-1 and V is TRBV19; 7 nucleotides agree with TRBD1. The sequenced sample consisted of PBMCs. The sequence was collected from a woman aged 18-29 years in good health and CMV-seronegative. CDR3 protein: CASRFDRAAYNEQFF. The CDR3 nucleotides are TGTGCCAGTAGATTCGACAGGGCCGCCTACAATGAGCAGTTCTTC.